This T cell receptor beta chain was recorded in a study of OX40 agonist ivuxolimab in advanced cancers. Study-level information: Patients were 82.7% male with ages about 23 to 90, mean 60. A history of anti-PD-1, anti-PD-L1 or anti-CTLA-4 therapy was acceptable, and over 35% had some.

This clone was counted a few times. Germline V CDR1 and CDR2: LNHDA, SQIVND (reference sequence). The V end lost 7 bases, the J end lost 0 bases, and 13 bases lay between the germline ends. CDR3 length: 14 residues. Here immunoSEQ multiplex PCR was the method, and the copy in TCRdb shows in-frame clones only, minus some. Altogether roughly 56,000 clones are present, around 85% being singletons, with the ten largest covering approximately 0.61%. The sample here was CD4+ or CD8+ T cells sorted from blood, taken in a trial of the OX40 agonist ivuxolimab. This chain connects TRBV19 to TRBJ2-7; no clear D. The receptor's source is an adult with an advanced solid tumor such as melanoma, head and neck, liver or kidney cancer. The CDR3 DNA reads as TGTGCCAGTACCCGAGACCCGAGCTCCTACGAGCAGTACTTC. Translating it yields CASTRDPSSYEQYF.